This T cell receptor beta chain was identified during a study of blood T cell repertoires in COVID-19. Turning to the study itself: The United States, Italy and Spain were the sources of the acute and convalescent COVID-19 samples.

The CDR3 is 13 residues long. The V end was cut by 2 bases, the J end by 3 bases, with 7 bases between. CDR1 MNHEY and CDR2 SVGAGI come from the germline V gene. Sequenced by immunoSEQ multiplex PCR; TCRdb stores in-frame clones only, minus some. The table includes 350,000 to 450,000 clones, more than 70% detected once. This chain connects TRBV6-5 to TRBJ2-5; D gene ambiguous. Sequenced: PBMCs or T cells enriched from blood (not recorded which). The clonotype originates from a woman younger than 35 who had been exposed to COVID-19. The CDR3 region has the DNA TGTGCCAGCAGTTACGTGGCGGAAGAGACCCAGTACTTC. Translated, it gives CASSYVAEETQYF.